The following is a T cell receptor beta chain sequence with its context. It has no known antigen specificity. Base qualities are missing; no much larger clone stands one base away. This record comes from a study of beta chain features in type 1 diabetes (dated by TCRdb to the late 2010s). The study in broad terms: No differences in mean age, gender distribution, total cell number or subset yield were found between patients and healthy donors. A total of 85 million to 140 million sorted cells were examined across all samples, and a strong correlation was observed between cell number per subset and RNA yield. In the study, TCRB repertoires of sorted circulating CD4+ T cell subsets from recently diagnosed type 1 diabetes patients were compared with those of matched healthy donors. Regulatory and stem cell-like memory subsets were obtained from only 8 patients and about eight healthy donors, while naive and central memory subsets were obtained from all 30 or so donors. What the study reported, not specific to this receptor: Because the HLA sub-analyses included only small numbers of individuals, any influence of HLA type on TCRB rearrangement was left unresolved. A moderate but significant shortening of TCRB CDR3 length was observed in type 1 diabetes patients in all four CD4+ subsets. Sequencing cDNA rather than genomic DNA could over-represent highly expressing activated cells, although activation and CD3 levels did not differ between groups. PCR might favor shorter templates, but patient and control samples were amplified and corrected together, so any skew would affect both groups equally. The naive, central memory and regulatory TCRB repertoires appeared to resemble one another more closely among patients than among healthy donors. At VDJ recombination sites, type 1 diabetes patients had fewer insertions and more deleted nucleotides, which implies abnormalities in thymic rearrangement.

Each donor gave one peripheral blood draw, averaging around 120 mL, which was collected into heparinised tubes. Naive, central memory, regulatory and stem cell-like memory CD4+ T cells were sorted on a BD FACSAria II using a panel including CD45RO, CCR7, CD25, CD127, CD95 and CD27. Every sorted population had a purity above 98%. PBMCs were isolated right away by Lymphoprep density gradient centrifugation and were stained directly, without culture. So that batch effects would be minimized, each experiment stained and sorted samples in pairs, pairing one healthy donor with one patient. The entire isolated RNA was reverse transcribed using the High Capacity cDNA Reverse Transcription Kit, and thus expressed TCRB transcripts were sequenced. Deep immunoSEQ sequencing was applied to naive, central memory and regulatory T cell samples, giving an average of roughly 3.3 million total reads per sample. Sorted cells were lysed in RLT buffer and RNA was extracted with DNase-treated RNeasy Micro or Mini kits, depending on cell number. To prevent cross-contamination, each cell subset was processed individually, whereas patient and healthy donor samples were processed jointly. The immunoSEQ multiplex PCR was used to amplify TCRB sequences from cDNA, yielding 87-bp fragments that span the CDR3 region. The amplicons were sequenced using the Illumina HiSeq platform. Under the source paper's analysis protocol: PCR bias was computationally corrected using synthetic template baselines, reads within Hamming distance 2 were collapsed, and singletons that could not be merged were discarded. Reads were aligned to IMGT to assign V, D and J genes, CDR3 length, and insertions or deletions at six rearrangement sites. Clonotype counts were normalized to sorted cell number within each subset before computing true diversity and Gini coefficients with the tcR R package. The overlap coefficient, calculated on TCRB nucleotide sequences, was used to quantify repertoire sharing. Out-of-frame TCRB sequences from naive cells were analyzed to stand in for the pre-selection repertoire. TCRdb limited this immuneACCESS table to in-frame rearrangements with V and J called. A share of clones is missing; checked studies link under half to unresolved V genes, and the rest is unexplained. V and J calls and clone size follow that table, whereas D and trimming were derived from the DNA. The sample profile shows nearly 250,000 clones; under 70% of them were found once. The ten largest clones add up to roughly 0.048% of the sample.

The material sequenced was naive CD4+ T cells from blood. This specimen's cell subset or site label, per the study, means: true naive CD4+ T cells. This receptor was identified in a man in his thirties or forties in good health.

The DNA sequence is as follows: TGTGCCAGCTCACCGGGACAGGAGATCACAGATACGCAGTATTTT. It is translated as CASSPGQEITDTQYF. This chain is built from TRBV18 and TRBJ2-3; 8 central nucleotides agree with TRBD1. Trimming removed 3 bases from V and 2 bases from J; the gene matches leave 4 bases unexplained. For CDR1 and CDR2, the germline V gene lists KGHSH and LQKENI. The CDR3 runs 15 residues from the cysteine to the phenylalanine. Only the CDR3 region is kept as DNA, spanning 45 bases read in frame from base 1.